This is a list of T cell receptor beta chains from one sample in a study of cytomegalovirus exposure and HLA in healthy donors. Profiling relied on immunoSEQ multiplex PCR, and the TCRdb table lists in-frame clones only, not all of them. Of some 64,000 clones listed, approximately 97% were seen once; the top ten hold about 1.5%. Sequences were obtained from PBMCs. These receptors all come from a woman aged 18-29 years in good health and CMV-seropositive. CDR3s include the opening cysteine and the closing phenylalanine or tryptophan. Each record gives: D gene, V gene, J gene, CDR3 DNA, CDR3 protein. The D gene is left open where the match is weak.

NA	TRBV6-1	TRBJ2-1	TGTGCCAGCAGTGGGGAGATTTTCTACAATGAGCAGTTCTTC	CASSGEIFYNEQFF
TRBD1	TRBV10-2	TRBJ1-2	TGCGCCAGCAGTCCCTTTCGGGGACAGGGGACGATTTTCTATGGCTACACCTTC	CASSPFRGQGTIFYGYTF
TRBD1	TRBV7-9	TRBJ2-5	TGTGCCAGCAGCTCCGGGACAGGGGGAGAGACCCAGTACTTC	CASSSGTGGETQYF
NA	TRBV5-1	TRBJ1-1	TGCGCCAGCAGCTTGGGGGAGATAGCTTTCTTT	CASSLGEIAFF
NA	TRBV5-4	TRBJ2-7	TGTGCCAGCCGGGGGGGCAGGGGGGAGATCGAGCAGTACTTC	CASRGGRGEIEQYF
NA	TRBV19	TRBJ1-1	TGTGCCAGTACCCCGGTACAGGGCGGCACTGAAGCTTTCTTT	CASTPVQGGTEAFF
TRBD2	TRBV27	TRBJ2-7	TGTGCCAGCACCTGGGAGACTAGCGGGAAGAACGAGCAGTACTTC	CASTWETSGKNEQYF
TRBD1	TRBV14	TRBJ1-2	TGTGCCAGCAGCCCCCAGACAGGGAACTATGGCTACACCTTC	CASSPQTGNYGYTF
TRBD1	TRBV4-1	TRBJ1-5	TGCGCCAGCAGCCAAGGGACAGGGGGACAGCCCCAGCATTTT	CASSQGTGGQPQHF
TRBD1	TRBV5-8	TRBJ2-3	TGTGCCAGCAACCTGGGCAGGGGGACAGATACGCAGTATTTT	CASNLGRGTDTQYF
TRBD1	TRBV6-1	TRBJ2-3	TGTGCCAGCAGTGCTTTCCAGGGGGCAGATACGCAGTATTTT	CASSAFQGADTQYF
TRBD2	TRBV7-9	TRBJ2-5	TGTGCCAGCAGCTTAGCAGTAACTAGCGAACAAGAGACCCAGTACTTC	CASSLAVTSEQETQYF
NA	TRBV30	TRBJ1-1	TGTGCCTGGAGTGTACGGCCCCTCGGGGCTTTCTTT	CAWSVRPLGAFF